One and the same sample provided the 9 T cell receptor beta chains below, sequenced in a study of blood T cell repertoires in COVID-19. The repertoire was sequenced with immunoSEQ multiplex PCR; TCRdb's copy has only in-frame clones and lacks some. Of roughly 270,000 clones listed, roughly four fifths are singletons. The source material was PBMCs or T cells enriched from blood (not recorded which). The receptors derive from a man aged 40-49 years who had been exposed to COVID-19.

V is TRBV10-2 and J is TRBJ1-4; D perhaps matches TRBD1 (5 bases). Trimming took off 3 bases at V and 8 bases at J, with 13 bases between the two ends. The CDR3 is 14 amino acids. Per the germline V gene, CDR1 is WSHSY and CDR2 is SAAADI. CDR3 sequence: CASSERGDREKLFF. DNA of the CDR3: TGCGCCAGCAGTGAACGGGGGGACCGCGAAAAACTGTTTTTT.

The chain couples TRBV7-9 to TRBJ2-7; 7 bases fit TRBD1. CDR3 length equals 13 residues. The V segment lost 11 bases and the J segment 2 bases; nucleotides outside the gene matches: 9. Germline values: CDR1 SEHNR, CDR2 FQNEAQ (reference sequence). The CDR3 protein is CAGGTGVPYEQYF. In nucleotides, the CDR3 is TGTGCCGGCGGAACAGGGGTCCCCTACGAGCAGTACTTC.

This chain connects TRBV11-3 to TRBJ2-3; 14 bases line up with TRBD2. The CDR3 consists of 17 residues. Trimming at V came to 2 bases and at J to 6 bases, leaving 7 bases not matched to a gene. The germline V gene has CDR1 SGHNT and CDR2 YENEEA. DNA of the CDR3: TGTGCCAGCAGCTTATCCGGGACTAGCGGGAGAAGGGATACGCAGTATTTT. This sequence encodes CASSLSGTSGRRDTQYF.

The chain combines TRBV9 with TRBJ2-2, with D tentatively TRBD2 (7 bases). The CDR3 consists of 17 residues. In germline, CDR1 is SGDLS, CDR2 YYNGEE. Trimming removed 0 bases at V and 2 bases at J, with 14 bases between. DNA for the CDR3: TGTGCCAGCAGCGTAGAGGGGGGAGGGGATAACACCGGGGAGCTGTTTTTT. Its protein product is CASSVEGGGDNTGELFF.

This rearrangement joins TRBV5-1 to TRBJ2-5; a possible D gene is TRBD2 (5 bases). CDR1 is SGHRS and CDR2 is YFSETQ in the germline V gene. This CDR3 contains 15 residues. The ends were cut back, 1 base at V and 5 bases at J, with 15 bases in the middle. The CDR3 DNA is TGCGCCAGCAGCTTGACTCTAGGAAGAGGGGAGACCCAGTACTTC. Translating gives CASSLTLGRGETQYF.

The rearrangement joins TRBV19 to TRBJ1-6, with 7 bases that match TRBD1. This CDR3 region has 18 residues. The J segment lost 0 bases and the V segment lost 7 bases, leaving 12 bases of the junction unmatched. Germline V gene lookup returns CDR1 LNHDA and CDR2 SQIVND (reference sequence). As DNA, the CDR3 is TGTGCCAGTACCACAAGGGACAGAGGCCTCTCCTATAATTCACCCCTCCACTTT. Translation gives CASTTRDRGLSYNSPLHF.

V usage is TRBV7-8 and J usage is TRBJ1-5, with TRBD1 as a possible D gene (5 bases). V was clipped by 5 bases and J by 5 bases, with 16 bases between them. The CDR3 covers 15 residues. Per the germline V gene, CDR1 is SGHVS and CDR2 is FQNEAQ. CDR3 sequence (DNA): TGTGCCAGCAGCCCCGGGGGGGAGGGATATCAGCCCCAGCATTTT. Amino acids: CASSPGGEGYQPQHF.

The CDR3 sequence: CASSIGDRVSNEKLFF. Here the CDR3 DNA reads TGTGCCAGTAGTATAGGGGACAGGGTATCTAATGAAAAACTGTTTTTT. The chain employs TRBV19 and TRBJ1-4, with 9 nucleotides matching TRBD1. The junction had 3 bases not matched to a gene; V was cut back by 1 base and J by 3 bases. Germline values: CDR1 LNHDA, CDR2 SQIVND (reference sequence). The CDR3 extends over 16 amino acids.

The chain uses TRBV11-3 and TRBJ2-1; D is ambiguous. The CDR3 runs 13 residues. Trimming left V 1 base short and J 6 bases short, with 7 bases between. Germline CDR1 is SGHNT and CDR2 is YENEEA. CDR3 loop: CASSLARLNEQFF. The CDR3 nucleotides are TGTGCCAGCAGCTTAGCTAGGCTCAATGAGCAGTTCTTC.